These T cell receptor beta chains were read from a single sample in a study of blood T cell repertoires in COVID-19. TCRdb's copy holds only in-frame clones and misses some; the assay was immunoSEQ multiplex PCR. The table shows some 100,000 clones, with roughly 90% occurring only once. Specimen: peripheral blood. These receptors all come from a human donor with active COVID-19. The donor label of this sample is uncertain. Each CDR3 is given with its conserved first and last residue. D genes are given only for firm matches. A clone size is listed for some rows: how often the clone was seen (once, few, many), or a class if it is expanded.

clone size: -; V gene: TRBV3-1/TRBV3-2; J gene: TRBJ1-2; D gene: TRBD1; CDR3 DNA: TGTGCCAGCAGCCAACGTGACAGGGGATTTGACTACACCTTC; CDR3 protein: CASSQRDRGFDYTF
clone size: -; V gene: TRBV6-2/TRBV6-3; J gene: TRBJ2-1; D gene: TRBD2; CDR3 DNA: TGTGCCAGCAGTGCCTTGGGACTAGCGGGGTACAATGAGCAGTTCTTC; CDR3 protein: CASSALGLAGYNEQFF
clone size: few; V gene: TRBV18; J gene: TRBJ1-2; D gene: -; CDR3 DNA: TGTGCCAGCTCACAGGGACTGAACTATGGCTACACCTTC; CDR3 protein: CASSQGLNYGYTF
clone size: -; V gene: TRBV3-1/TRBV3-2; J gene: TRBJ2-5; D gene: -; CDR3 DNA: TGTGCCAGCAGTCCCAGCCCCCTAGGGAGAGGAGAGACCCAGTACTTC; CDR3 protein: CASSPSPLGRGETQYF
clone size: -; V gene: TRBV14; J gene: TRBJ2-2; D gene: TRBD2; CDR3 DNA: TGTGCCAGCAGCCAAGAGGCCACTAGCGGGGCCGGGGAGCTGTTTTTT; CDR3 protein: CASSQEATSGAGELFF
clone size: -; V gene: TRBV7-2; J gene: TRBJ2-2; D gene: -; CDR3 DNA: TGTGCCAGCAGCTTTTTACAGGGTACCGGGGAGCTGTTTTTT; CDR3 protein: CASSFLQGTGELFF
clone size: few; V gene: TRBV7-9; J gene: TRBJ2-6; D gene: -; CDR3 DNA: TGTGCCAGCAGCCTGGGACACGTTTCTGGGGCCAACGTCCTGACTTTC; CDR3 protein: CASSLGHVSGANVLTF
clone size: -; V gene: TRBV5-1; J gene: TRBJ2-3; D gene: -; CDR3 DNA: TGCGCCAGCAGCTTGGGTTCTAACACAGATACGCAGTATTTT; CDR3 protein: CASSLGSNTDTQYF
clone size: -; V gene: TRBV7-8; J gene: TRBJ1-2; D gene: -; CDR3 DNA: TGTGCCAGCAGCTTAGAACAGGAAAACTATGGCTACACCTTC; CDR3 protein: CASSLEQENYGYTF
clone size: -; V gene: TRBV27; J gene: TRBJ2-1; D gene: -; CDR3 DNA: TGTGCCAGCAGTTTTTCGGAGGGGTACTTCGGGGAGCAGTTCTTC; CDR3 protein: CASSFSEGYFGEQFF
clone size: -; V gene: TRBV20-1; J gene: TRBJ2-1; D gene: -; CDR3 DNA: TGCAGTGCTAGTATTCAGGACTACAATGAGCAGTTCTTC; CDR3 protein: CSASIQDYNEQFF
clone size: -; V gene: TRBV6-2/TRBV6-3; J gene: TRBJ1-4; D gene: TRBD1; CDR3 DNA: TGTGCCAGCAGTTACCTCCCAGGGGGCGGCGAAAAACTGTTTTTT; CDR3 protein: CASSYLPGGGEKLFF
clone size: -; V gene: TRBV20-1; J gene: TRBJ2-5; D gene: -; CDR3 DNA: TGCAGTGCTAACACTAGACAGACCCAGTACTTC; CDR3 protein: CSANTRQTQYF
clone size: -; V gene: TRBV9; J gene: TRBJ2-5; D gene: TRBD1; CDR3 DNA: TGTGCCAGCAGCTTGAGTCCCGACAGGGGAGTAAGCGAGACCCAGTACTTC; CDR3 protein: CASSLSPDRGVSETQYF
clone size: -; V gene: TRBV25-1; J gene: TRBJ2-2; D gene: TRBD1; CDR3 DNA: TGTGCCAGCAGTGAAGGTGGACAGGGCTACACCGGGGAGCTGTTTTTT; CDR3 protein: CASSEGGQGYTGELFF
clone size: -; V gene: TRBV27; J gene: TRBJ1-1; D gene: -; CDR3 DNA: TGTGCCAGCAGTTTAGGAGGGGTGATCACTGAAGCTTTCTTT; CDR3 protein: CASSLGGVITEAFF
clone size: -; V gene: TRBV7-2; J gene: TRBJ2-5; D gene: TRBD2; CDR3 DNA: TGTGCCAGCAGCTTAGGGGCTAGCGGGGGGAAAAGGACCCAGTACTTC; CDR3 protein: CASSLGASGGKRTQYF
clone size: -; V gene: TRBV4-2; J gene: TRBJ1-2; D gene: -; CDR3 DNA: TGTGCCAGCAGCCAAGATAAGCCGGGAGGCTATGGCTACACCTTC; CDR3 protein: CASSQDKPGGYGYTF
clone size: few; V gene: TRBV28; J gene: TRBJ1-2; D gene: TRBD1; CDR3 DNA: TGTGCCAGCAGTCCCTCGACAGGGTACTATGGCTACACCTTC; CDR3 protein: CASSPSTGYYGYTF
clone size: -; V gene: TRBV5-4; J gene: TRBJ2-2; D gene: -; CDR3 DNA: TGTGCCAGCAGCTTGGAGGTGTTTGGGGACACCAACACCGGGGAGCTGTTTTTT; CDR3 protein: CASSLEVFGDTNTGELFF
clone size: -; V gene: TRBV16; J gene: TRBJ2-1; D gene: -; CDR3 DNA: TGTGCCAGCAGCGATTTCCACACCGATGAGCAGTTCTTC; CDR3 protein: CASSDFHTDEQFF
clone size: -; V gene: TRBV19; J gene: TRBJ2-3; D gene: -; CDR3 DNA: TGTGCCAGTAGTAAATGGTCCCACCAGAGCACAGATACGCAGTATTTT; CDR3 protein: CASSKWSHQSTDTQYF
clone size: -; V gene: TRBV5-4; J gene: TRBJ1-2; D gene: TRBD1; CDR3 DNA: TGTGCCAGCAGCTTGGGACAGGGGGCTGGCGGCTACACCTTC; CDR3 protein: CASSLGQGAGGYTF
clone size: many; V gene: TRBV6-5; J gene: TRBJ1-1; D gene: TRBD1; CDR3 DNA: TGTGCCAGCAGAGCAAGGGACAGGCCTAACACTGAAGCTTTCTTT; CDR3 protein: CASRARDRPNTEAFF
clone size: -; V gene: TRBV6-6; J gene: TRBJ2-3; D gene: -; CDR3 DNA: TGTGCCAGCAGTTACTCGATTTGGCAAGATACGCAGTATTTT; CDR3 protein: CASSYSIWQDTQYF
clone size: -; V gene: TRBV9; J gene: TRBJ2-3; D gene: TRBD2; CDR3 DNA: TGTGCCAGCAGCCTTCACGCCGGGACTAACACAGATACGCAGTATTTT; CDR3 protein: CASSLHAGTNTDTQYF
clone size: -; V gene: TRBV15; J gene: TRBJ2-3; D gene: TRBD2; CDR3 DNA: TGTGCCACCTTAGCGGGGGGGCGCACAGATACGCAGTATTTT; CDR3 protein: CATLAGGRTDTQYF
clone size: -; V gene: TRBV5-1; J gene: TRBJ1-1; D gene: -; CDR3 DNA: TGCGCCAGCAGCTTGACAGATAACACTGAAGCTTTCTTT; CDR3 protein: CASSLTDNTEAFF
clone size: -; V gene: TRBV28; J gene: TRBJ2-3; D gene: -; CDR3 DNA: TGTGCCAGCAGCCTTACTGGGGGGGGGCAAGATACGCAGTATTTT; CDR3 protein: CASSLTGGGQDTQYF
clone size: -; V gene: TRBV11-3; J gene: TRBJ2-1; D gene: TRBD1; CDR3 DNA: TGTGCCAGCAGCCCAACAGGGGGCGGATTGAATGAGCAGTTCTTC; CDR3 protein: CASSPTGGGLNEQFF
clone size: -; V gene: TRBV5-4; J gene: TRBJ1-2; D gene: -; CDR3 DNA: TGTGCCAGCAGCTCAAGCGGGGGGACTCTTGGCTACACCTTC; CDR3 protein: CASSSSGGTLGYTF